Listed here are 31 T cell receptor beta chains from one sample, sequenced in a study of blood T cells in healthy people across ages. A second PCR, run for roughly 7 to 11 cycles, used a sample-barcoded 5' primer plus a J-beta primer mix. TCRdb reanalysed the 5' RACE reads using MiXCR and keeps one entry per CDR3 protein. The sample includes about 1,500,000 distinct CDR3 sequences, roughly 27% seen only once; the top ten take less than 9.5%. The specimen sequenced was blood. The receptors here all came from a woman younger than 45 in good health.

The genes are TRBV6-2 or TRBV6-3 and TRBJ1-2; 7 bases match TRBD1. CDR1 is MNHEY and CDR2 is SVGEGT in the germline V gene. Germline trimming cut 3 bases from V and 8 bases from J; bases unmatched to any gene: 15. The CDR3 has 16 amino acids. The CDR3 sequence is CASSYFGDSHTDGYTF. CDR3 nucleotides: TGTGCCAGCAGTTATTTCGGGGACAGCCACACAGACGGCTACACCTTC.

The CDR3: CASSLYRYYTDTQYF. CDR3 in DNA: TGTGCCAGCAGCTTATACAGATACTACACAGATACGCAGTATTTT. This sequence joins TRBV13 and TRBJ2-3; D is unclear. Germline CDR1 reads PRHDT; CDR2 reads FYEKMQ (reference sequence). This CDR3 contains 15 residues. Trimming took off 2 bases at V and 2 bases at J, with 11 bases between the two ends.

This clonotype was observed a few times. The chain combines TRBV24-1 with TRBJ2-1; TRBD2 aligns across 7 bases. CDR3 length: 15 residues. Germline values: CDR1 KGHDR, CDR2 SFDVKD. V gave up 4 bases and J gave up 4 bases; unmatched junction bases: 6. This chain's CDR3 is CATSEGKRGYNEQFF. The CDR3 DNA follows: TGTGCCACCAGTGAGGGTAAGCGGGGTTACAATGAGCAGTTCTTC.

The chain couples TRBV5-1 to TRBJ2-2; unclear D gene. Germline assignment: CDR1 SGHRS and CDR2 YFSETQ. V shed 1 base and J shed 1 base, with 5 bases lying between them. The CDR3 totals 14 residues. CDR3 sequence reads: CASSLSQNTGELFF. CDR3 sequence (DNA): TGCGCCAGCAGCTTGTCCCAGAACACCGGGGAGCTGTTTTTT. Looking up the rest from reference TRBV5-1 and TRBJ2-2 gives the full variable domain: KAGVTQTPRYLIKTRGQQVTLSCSPISGHRSVSWYQQTPGQGLQFLFEYFSETQRNKGNFPGRFSGRQFSNSRSEMNVSTLELGDSALYLCASSLSQNTGELFFGEGSRLTVL.

The chain is built from TRBV7-3 and TRBJ2-4, with TRBD2 matching 9 bases. J gave up 13 bases and V 8 bases, and 12 bases lay outside the gene matches. The CDR3 totals 13 residues. Germline loops: CDR1 SGHTA, CDR2 FQGTGA. In nucleotides, the CDR3 is TGTGCCAGCCGCGGGGGGGCCGGGGATGAGCAGTACTTC. As protein: CASRGGAGDEQYF.

This clonotype showed up just a few times. V usage is TRBV4-1 and J usage is TRBJ1-5; a weak D match, TRBD1 (6 bases). Per the germline V gene, CDR1 is MGHRA and CDR2 is YSYEKL. The CDR3 consists of 15 residues. V was shortened by 2 bases and J by 2 bases, with 10 bases between the two germline ends. The CDR3 reads CASSQSQGGNQPQHF. In DNA, the CDR3 is TGCGCCAGCAGCCAATCACAGGGAGGCAATCAGCCCCAGCATTTT.

This clonotype was picked up a small number of times. V is TRBV7-9 and J is TRBJ2-7; maybe TRBD2 (6 bases). The CDR3 length is 15 residues. Trimming took off 5 bases at V and 0 bases at J, with 14 bases between the two ends. Germline assignment: CDR1 SEHNR and CDR2 FQNEAQ (reference sequence). This CDR3 is CASSPKTGGSYEQYF. CDR3 DNA: TGTGCCAGCAGCCCGAAAACCGGGGGCTCCTACGAGCAGTACTTC. Full variable domain (outside the CDR3, taken from reference TRBV7-9 and TRBJ2-7): DTGVSQNPRHKITKRGQNVTFRCDPISEHNRLYWYRQTLGQGPEFLTYFQNEAQLEKSRLLSDRFSAERPKGSFSTLEIQRTEQGDSAMYLCASSPKTGGSYEQYFGPGTRLTVT.

The chain links TRBV7-9 to TRBJ2-3; unclear D gene. The CDR3 is made up of 14 amino acids. Germline V CDR1 and CDR2: SEHNR, FQNEAQ (reference sequence). With 2 bases removed from V and 2 bases from J, the gap between germline ends came to 8 bases. CDR3 sequence: CASSLIQITDTQYF. CDR3 in DNA: TGTGCCAGCAGCTTAATACAGATCACAGATACGCAGTATTTT.

The J gene is TRBJ2-1, the V gene TRBV11-2; D is ambiguous. CDR3 length: 12 amino acids. V was cut by 2 bases and J by 9 bases, with 8 bases left in between. CDR1 and CDR2 from the germline V gene are SGHAT and FQNNGV. The CDR3 DNA reads as TGTGCCAGCAGCTTATATCAATCTGAGCAGTTCTTC. Its protein product is CASSLYQSEQFF.

The chain links TRBV5-1 to TRBJ2-2; D is undetermined. The V and J ends lost 2 bases and 9 bases respectively, with 17 bases between them. Per germline, CDR1 SGHRS and CDR2 YFSETQ. The CDR3 totals 15 residues. Written as DNA, the CDR3 is TGCGCCAGCAGCTTTCCTTTGGGCCCTCTCCGGGAGCTGTTTTTT. Translating it yields CASSFPLGPLRELFF. Together with reference TRBV5-1 and TRBJ2-2, the CDR3 gives the full variable domain: KAGVTQTPRYLIKTRGQQVTLSCSPISGHRSVSWYQQTPGQGLQFLFEYFSETQRNKGNFPGRFSGRQFSNSRSEMNVSTLELGDSALYLCASSFPLGPLRELFFGEGSRLTVL.

The rearrangement uses TRBV29-1 and TRBJ1-2; D is undetermined. Deletions cut 0 bases from V and 2 bases from J, with 7 bases between. Germline loops: CDR1 SQVTM, CDR2 ANQGSEA. The CDR3 is made up of 13 amino acids. CDR3 sequence (DNA): TGCAGCGTTGAAGATCCCGGAAACTATGGCTACACCTTC. This translates into CSVEDPGNYGYTF.

The V and J genes are TRBV12-3 or TRBV12-4 and TRBJ2-1, with 11 bases that match TRBD2. V dropped 4 bases and J dropped 10; count of bases not matched to a gene: 18. This CDR3 contains 18 residues. The CDR3 coding sequence is TGTGCCAGCAGTTCCGAGGGTAGCGGGGGGGTTCCGATTAGGGAGCAGTTCTTC. It specifies CASSSEGSGGVPIREQFF.

This clonotype was counted only a few times. Since a much larger clone is just one base distant, this may be a read error. The rearrangement links TRBV12-3 or TRBV12-4 to TRBJ2-3; 9 nucleotides agree with TRBD2. The CDR3 contains 16 residues. CDR3: CANSLRLAGSTDTQYF. The CDR3 nucleotides are TGTGCCAACAGTTTAAGGCTAGCGGGAAGCACAGATACGCAGTATTTT.

This clonotype was counted only a few times. This chain links TRBV3-1 with TRBJ2-7; 11 bases are shared with TRBD2. V lost 2 bases to trimming and J lost 3 bases; unmatched junction nucleotides: 3. Germline V gene data show CDR1 as LGHDT and CDR2 as YNNKEL (reference sequence). CDR3 length equals 15 residues. DNA of the CDR3: TGTGCCAGCAGCCAATACACTAGCGGGAGCTACGAGCAGTACTTC. It codes for CASSQYTSGSYEQYF.

A remark on this clonotype: The germline gene is not matched at one end of the junction; a read error may be the cause. The J gene is TRBJ1-2, the V gene TRBV2; TRBD1 matches at 9 bases. The CDR3 is 14 amino acids. The V gene's germline CDR1 is SNHLY and CDR2 FYNNEI. The CDR3 is CTSSVQGANRGYTF. The CDR3 nucleotides read TGTACCAGCAGTGTACAGGGGGCGAATCGTGGCTACACCTTC.

This clonotype has a handful of counts. The chain is built from TRBV11-2 and TRBJ2-5, with D unresolved. CDR1 is SGHAT, CDR2 FQNNGV, per germline. The germline V and J ends were trimmed by 0 bases and 2 bases, with 10 bases remaining between them. The CDR3 is made up of 15 amino acids. The CDR3 nucleotides are TGTGCCAGCAGCTTAGAGTGGCGAACACAAGAGACCCAGTACTTC. Its translation: CASSLEWRTQETQYF.

V usage is TRBV20-1 and J usage is TRBJ2-5; TRBD2 aligns across 10 bases. The length of the CDR3 is 12 residues. V lost 4 bases to trimming and J lost 11 bases; unmatched junction nucleotides: 7. Germline V gene sequence: CDR1 DFQATT, CDR2 SNEGSKA (reference sequence). CDR3 sequence (DNA): TGCAGTGCTACCGGGACTAGCGATGAGCAGTACTTC. As protein: CSATGTSDEQYF.

The rearrangement uses TRBV10-3 and TRBJ2-7, with TRBD2 identical over 8 bases. From germline, CDR1 is ENHRY and CDR2 SYGVKD. Losses at the gene ends were 10 bases for V and 7 bases for J; bases not matched to a gene: 12. The CDR3 sequence is 13 residues long. CDR3 loop: CATREGMGNEQYF. The DNA for the CDR3 is TGTGCCACCCGGGAGGGGATGGGCAATGAGCAGTACTTC.

This sequence joins TRBV11-2 and TRBJ1-5; no clear D gene. Germline assignment: CDR1 SGHAT and CDR2 FQNNGV. The CDR3 runs to 13 residues. The CDR3 sequence: CVGREWGNQPQHF. DNA of the CDR3: TGTGTTGGGAGGGAGTGGGGCAATCAGCCCCAGCATTTT.

Remarks on this clonotype: A much bigger clone sits one base away, suggesting this may be a read error. CDR3: CSVRQNAYEQYF. CDR3 in DNA: TGCAGCGTTAGACAGAATGCCTACGAGCAGTACTTC. The chain couples TRBV29-1 to TRBJ2-5, with a weak D call TRBD1 (5 bases). The J call is in doubt because the DNA end fits TRBJ2-7 better. The CDR3 length is 12 residues. Germline CDR1 SQVTM, CDR2 ANQGSEA.

The rearrangement uses TRBV9 and TRBJ1-2; TRBD1 aligns across 8 bases. CDR3 length: 15 residues. V lost 0 bases to trimming and J lost 9 bases; unmatched junction nucleotides: 10. Germline V gene sequence: CDR1 SGDLS, CDR2 YYNGEE. The CDR3 DNA sequence: TGTGCCAGCAGCGTAGGTACAGGGGGACGCGTTAGCTACACCTTC. Its translation: CASSVGTGGRVSYTF.

Note on this clonotype: Possible read error: a much larger clone is one base away. The gene calls are TRBV7-9 and TRBJ2-5; the D gene is possibly TRBD2 (5 bases). The last part of the DNA fits TRBJ2-7 better; the J call may be wrong. CDR1 SEHNR and CDR2 FQNEAQ come from the germline V gene (reference sequence). The CDR3 sequence is 13 residues long. CDR3 DNA: TGTGCCAGCAGCTATCCGGGGTGCTACGAGCAGTACTTC. This sequence encodes CASSYPGCYEQYF.

The rearrangement joins TRBV20-1 to TRBJ1-1; 8 positions agree with TRBD1. The CDR3 totals 13 residues. V shed 0 bases and J 8 bases; nucleotides not matched to a gene: 5. Per germline, CDR1 DFQATT and CDR2 SNEGSKA (reference sequence). CDR3 sequence (DNA): TGCAGTGCTAGAGACCAGGGGGCGCGGGAAGCTTTCTTT. Amino acids: CSARDQGAREAFF.

Only a few counts were recorded for this clonotype. The chain links TRBV5-1 to TRBJ1-1; D is unresolved. Germline-derived CDR1 and CDR2 are SGHRS and YFSETQ. This CDR3 spans 17 amino acids. Trimming took off 2 bases at V and 2 bases at J, with 19 bases between the two ends. CDR3 in amino acids: CASSFRQTEPSNTEAFF. The CDR3 DNA follows: TGCGCCAGCAGCTTTCGGCAAACCGAACCCTCCAACACTGAAGCTTTCTTT.

This clonotype was detected many times. The chain joins TRBV20-1 to TRBJ2-7; D gene uncertain. This CDR3 has 14 amino acids. CDR1 DFQATT and CDR2 SNEGSKA come from the germline V gene (reference sequence). V lost 3 bases and J lost 2, with 14 bases in between. The CDR3 is CSARQPSEPYEQYF. CDR3 nucleotides: TGCAGTGCTAGGCAGCCCTCGGAGCCCTACGAGCAGTACTTC.

The chain recombines TRBV7-2 with TRBJ1-2, with 10 bases aligning to TRBD1. The CDR3 is 16 residues long. The germline V gene encodes CDR1 SGHTA and CDR2 FQGNSA. V trimming: 0 bases; J trimming: 3 bases; junction bases outside the gene matches: 4. CDR3 residues: CASSLARDRGDYGYTF. CDR3 in DNA: TGTGCCAGCAGCTTAGCGCGGGACAGGGGTGACTATGGCTACACCTTC.

The rearrangement links TRBV27 to TRBJ1-3; D is undetermined. CDR1 and CDR2 from the germline V gene are MNHEY and SMNVEV (reference sequence). The CDR3 contains 15 residues. Trimming stripped 0 bases from V and 1 base from J, with 7 bases between. CDR3 sequence: CASSLSWDSGNTIYF. The DNA for the CDR3 is TGTGCCAGCAGTTTATCCTGGGATTCTGGAAACACCATATATTTT.

This clonotype was picked up many times. The V and J genes are TRBV29-1 and TRBJ2-1, with TRBD1 matching 8 bases. The CDR3 has 13 amino acids. The J segment lost 9 bases and the V segment lost 6 bases, leaving 10 bases of the junction unmatched. Germline V gene sequence: CDR1 SQVTM, CDR2 ANQGSEA. The CDR3 loop reads CSVGDRGVGEQFF. The CDR3 coding sequence is TGCAGCGTCGGCGACAGGGGAGTAGGTGAGCAGTTCTTC.

The chain combines TRBV20-1 with TRBJ2-3; 13 nucleotides agree with TRBD2. With 0 bases clipped from V and 2 bases from J, the junction kept 5 bases outside the gene matches. Germline CDR1 reads DFQATT; CDR2 reads SNEGSKA (reference sequence). The CDR3 covers 17 residues. The DNA for the CDR3 is TGCAGTGCTAGAGATTTAACTAGCGGGGGGGCCACAGATACGCAGTATTTT. Translated: CSARDLTSGGATDTQYF.

This clonotype was recorded many times. The chain employs TRBV7-2 and TRBJ2-3, with TRBD2 identical over 7 bases. Germline V gene sequence: CDR1 SGHTA, CDR2 FQGNSA. V dropped 1 base and J dropped 8; count of bases not matched to a gene: 9. The CDR3 is 15 residues long. The chain's CDR3 is CASSLERREWGTQYF. Written as DNA, the CDR3 is TGTGCCAGCAGCTTAGAAAGGCGGGAGTGGGGTACGCAGTATTTT.

This clonotype has just a few counts. The rearrangement uses TRBV3-1 and TRBJ1-4; D is unresolved. The CDR3 is 14 amino acids. The germline CDR1 and CDR2 sequences are LGHDT and YNNKEL (reference sequence). V was shortened by 1 base and J by 10 bases, with 13 bases between the two germline ends. The CDR3 DNA reads TGTGCCAGCAGCCAAGTGAAGGGTGTGGGAAAACTGTTTTTT. Amino acids: CASSQVKGVGKLFF.